The sequence of this TCR beta chain was determined in a study of blood T cell repertoires in COVID-19. Overall study: There were acute and convalescent COVID-19 samples, and they came from the United States, Italy and Spain. Sample material is recorded as cDNA or gDNA derived from T cells, B-cell-depleted T cells, or PBMCs.

Per the original methods: How many nucleated cells were present was estimated from reference gene primer amplification. Libraries were prepared by immunoSEQ multiplex PCR; TCRdb keeps only in-frame clonotypes and omits some of them. The V and J calls and clone size come from that table; D and trimming were worked out from the DNA. The table lists about 80,000 clones, around 69% of them singletons, with about 15% in the top ten. The trim removed 0 bases at V and 12 bases at J, leaving 4 bases unmatched. The germline V gene has CDR1 SGHKS and CDR2 YYEKEE (reference sequence). The CDR3 totals 14 residues.

J is TRBJ1-6 and V is TRBV5-5, with 9 bases lining up with TRBD1. The sequenced material came from peripheral blood. The TCR was taken from a man aged 70-80 years with active or convalescent COVID-19. CDR3 amino acids: CASSLGDRDGPLHF. In DNA, the CDR3 is TGTGCCAGCAGCTTGGGGGACAGGGACGGACCCCTCCACTTT. The full variable domain, with the rest looked up from reference TRBV5-5 and TRBJ1-6, is DAGVTQSPTHLIKTRGQQVTLRCSPISGHKSVSWYQQVLGQGPQFIFQYYEKEERGRGNFPDRFSARQFPNYSSELNVNALLLGDSALYLCASSLGDRDGPLHFGNGTRLTVT.